This T cell receptor beta chain appears in the sequencing data of a study of blood T cell repertoires in COVID-19. The overall study: COVID-19 samples, acute and convalescent, were from the United States, Italy and Spain. Sources were T cells, B-cell-depleted T cells, or PBMCs; the material itself was cDNA or gDNA.

TCRdb keeps only in-frame clones here, not all; method: immunoSEQ multiplex PCR. The sample carries approximately 200,000 clones, roughly 83% recorded once. This clone turned up a few times. The V end was cut by 3 bases, the J end by 8 bases, with 10 bases between. Germline CDR1 MGHRA, CDR2 YSYEKL. There are 12 residues in the CDR3. Individuals aged roughly 18 to 90 years were recruited from fewer than 25 US areas. Clinical histories supplied by participants themselves formed the basis of cohort assignment. V gene TRBV4-1 combines with J gene TRBJ1-2; D possibly corresponds to TRBD1 (5 bases). This TCR derives from a woman aged 40 to 50 with acute COVID-19. Source material: PBMCs or T cells enriched from blood (not recorded which). CDR3 sequence (DNA): TGCGCCAGCAGCCAGTGGGGGGTAGGCTACACCTTC. This translates into CASSQWGVGYTF.